The source of this T cell receptor (beta chain) is a study of T cell repertoires in cytomegalovirus infection. This clonotype was counted a few times. TCRdb reprocessed the reads with MiXCR, giving one entry per CDR3 protein. The repertoire holds some 450,000 distinct CDR3 sequences, with 31% as singletons. The CDR3 sequence is 13 residues long. Trimming took off 7 bases at V and 2 bases at J, with 11 bases between the two ends. Germline V gene sequence: CDR1 MRHNA, CDR2 SNTAGT. The material sequenced was PBMCs. The receptor's source is a human donor in good health (CMV status not recorded). Some clones in this sample may be carry-over from other donors' samples. The rearrangement links TRBV6-4 to TRBJ2-5; tentatively, D is TRBD2 (5 bases). This chain's CDR3 is CASNEGYQETQYF. CDR3 DNA: TGTGCCAGCAACGAGGGCTATCAAGAGACCCAGTACTTC.